These T cell receptor beta chains were read from a single sample in a study of beta chain features in type 1 diabetes. Repertoires were generated with immunoSEQ multiplex PCR, while TCRdb's copy carries only in-frame clones and drops some. Of some 370,000 clones listed, 8.5% to 10% were seen once; the top ten hold about 0.6%. Sequencing used central memory CD4+ T cells from blood. Source of these receptors: a man aged 25-45 years with type 1 diabetes. The CDR3 runs from the conserved cysteine through the conserved F or W. The D gene is left open where the match is weak. Expanded clones get a size class; other rows say once, few or many, or leave the size out.

d_call,clone_size,v_call,j_call,cdr3_nt,cdr3_aa
TRBD1,few,TRBV4-2,TRBJ2-3,TGTGCCAGCAGCCAAGTGGACAGGGTGGCAGATACGCAGTATTTT,CASSQVDRVADTQYF
-,few,TRBV29-1,TRBJ2-1,TGCAGCGTTGAGAACGATAGCGGCCCCCTCAATGAGCAGTTCTTC,CSVENDSGPLNEQFF
-,few,TRBV29-1,TRBJ1-5,TGCAGCGTTGAACAGGGTCTTAATCAGCCCCAGCATTTT,CSVEQGLNQPQHF
TRBD1,-,TRBV19,TRBJ2-5,TGTGCCAGTAGAGACCCGGGACAGGGGCGGGAGACCCAGTACTTC,CASRDPGQGRETQYF
-,-,TRBV11-2,TRBJ2-5,TGTGCCAGCAGCTTAGCCCCACGGGAGACCCAGTACTTC,CASSLAPRETQYF
TRBD1,-,TRBV6-1,TRBJ1-2,TGTGCCAGCAGTCTAGGACAGGGAACTTATGGCTACACCTTC,CASSLGQGTYGYTF
-,-,TRBV14,TRBJ1-1,TGTGCCAGCAGCCCCCTAGGGACCCCGAACACTGAAGCTTTCTTT,CASSPLGTPNTEAFF
-,-,TRBV11-2,TRBJ1-5,TGTGCCAGCAGCTTAACAGAGGGTACCAATCAGCCCCAGCATTTT,CASSLTEGTNQPQHF
TRBD2,many,TRBV6-6,TRBJ2-7,TGTGCCCGCGATGGGGCTAGCGGGGGCTGCTACGAGCAGTACTTC,CARDGASGGCYEQYF
-,few,TRBV18,TRBJ1-1,TGTGCCAGCTCACCTTATCCCACTGGGGACACTGAAGCTTTCTTT,CASSPYPTGDTEAFF
-,few,TRBV5-1,TRBJ2-7,TGCGCCAGCAGCTCCCAGGGTCCCTCTGAAGGCGAGCAGTACTTC,CASSSQGPSEGEQYF
-,-,TRBV7-9,TRBJ2-5,TGTGCCAGCAGCCCCCGGGGGAGCCAAGAGACCCAGTACTTC,CASSPRGSQETQYF
TRBD2,-,TRBV28,TRBJ2-7,TGTGCCAGCAGTCAGCGGGAGGGCCTGGGCTCCTACGAGCAGTACTTC,CASSQREGLGSYEQYF
TRBD2,few,TRBV27,TRBJ2-1,TGTGCCAGCAGTTCCCTAGCGGGAGGAGAGAATGAGCAGTTCTTC,CASSSLAGGENEQFF
-,-,TRBV6-5,TRBJ1-2,TGTGCCAGCAGTCAAGGGGGGAACTATGGCTACACCTTC,CASSQGGNYGYTF
TRBD1,-,TRBV13,TRBJ1-5,TGTGCCAGCAGCTTATCGGGACAGGGGGAAAAGCCCCAGCATTTT,CASSLSGQGEKPQHF
-,-,TRBV25-1,TRBJ2-7,TGTGCCAGCAGTGAAGCAGGGGGGTTTAGGTACGAGCAGTACTTC,CASSEAGGFRYEQYF